Listed here are 3 T cell receptor beta chains from one sample, sequenced in a study of cytotoxic CD8 clonotypes in ibrutinib-treated CLL (dated by TCRdb to about 2021). Explained via the paper, the time point label denotes: around 25 months on ibrutinib. The library was obtained by the immunoSEQ multiplex PCR assay. TCRdb re-hosts the immuneACCESS table, in-frame sequences only. Its copies lack some clones; in the studies checked, an unresolved V gene accounts for under half of them, and the cause for the rest is not known. The sample profile shows roughly 160,000 clones; under 85% of them were found once. The ten largest clonotypes hold about 4.3% of the sample. Sequenced material: PBMCs, taken after 24 months of ibrutinib treatment. The receptors shown here come from a human donor with chronic lymphocytic leukemia.

In its sample, this clone was seen once. The CDR3 coding sequence is TGTGCCAGCAGCCTTATAACGAATTCCTACACCTTC. This codes for CASSLITNSYTF. V usage is TRBV11-2 and J usage is TRBJ1-2; D uncertain. CDR1 is SGHAT, CDR2 FQNNGV, per germline. The CDR3 runs 12 residues. Trimming stripped 5 bases from V and 10 bases from J, with 14 bases between.

This clone showed up just a few times. V usage is TRBV28 and J usage is TRBJ2-7; perhaps TRBD2 as D (6 bases). Trimming left V 11 bases short and J 3 bases short, with 8 bases between. In germline, CDR1 is MDHEN, CDR2 SYDVKM. The CDR3 runs 10 residues. CDR3 sequence: CAAGSYEQYF. CDR3 coding DNA: TGTGCCGCCGGGAGCTACGAGCAGTACTTC.

The chain uses TRBV5-1 and TRBJ1-2, with 8 bases fitting TRBD1. This CDR3 has 16 amino acids. V lost 4 bases and J lost 7; bases outside the gene matches: 15. Germline CDR1 and CDR2: SGHRS and YFSETQ. CDR3 sequence: CASSRGPGGEKGGYTF. Here the CDR3 DNA reads TGCGCCAGCAGCCGAGGGCCAGGGGGCGAGAAAGGTGGCTACACCTTC.